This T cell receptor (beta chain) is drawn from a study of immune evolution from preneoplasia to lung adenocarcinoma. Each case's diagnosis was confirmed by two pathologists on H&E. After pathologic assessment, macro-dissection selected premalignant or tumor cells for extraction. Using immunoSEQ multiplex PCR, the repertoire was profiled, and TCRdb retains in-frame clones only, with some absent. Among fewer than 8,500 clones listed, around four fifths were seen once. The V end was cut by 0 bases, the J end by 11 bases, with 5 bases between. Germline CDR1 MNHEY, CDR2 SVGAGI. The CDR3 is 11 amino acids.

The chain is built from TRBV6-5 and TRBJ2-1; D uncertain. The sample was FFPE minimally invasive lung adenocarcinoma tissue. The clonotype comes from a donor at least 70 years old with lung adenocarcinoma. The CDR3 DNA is TGTGCCAGCAGTTACTCGCAGAAGCAGTTCTTC. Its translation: CASSYSQKQFF.